The sequence of this T cell receptor beta chain was determined in a study of Graves' ophthalmopathy and Graves' hyperthyroidism. Amplifying from RNA transcripts, the study obtained TCR beta CDR3 regions. Amplification began with first-round RT-PCR using HTBI primers, then second-round multiplex PCR was performed. Via MiXCR, TCRdb re-called the multiplex PCR reads, giving one row per CDR3 protein. Among roughly 600,000 distinct CDR3 sequences listed, 39% were seen once. This clonotype was observed many times. The sample consisted of peripheral blood or thyroid tissue (not recorded which). The origin of this receptor is an adult man with Graves' hyperthyroidism.

The CDR3 spells CASSDIGQGETQYF. The CDR3 DNA reads as TGTGCCAGCAGTGATATTGGGCAGGGAGAGACCCAGTACTTC. The rearrangement uses TRBV25-1 and TRBJ2-5; possible D gene TRBD1, 5 bases. This CDR3 has 14 amino acids. Germline CDR1 reads MGHDK; CDR2 reads SYGVNS. V lost 3 bases and J lost 4, with 12 bases in between.